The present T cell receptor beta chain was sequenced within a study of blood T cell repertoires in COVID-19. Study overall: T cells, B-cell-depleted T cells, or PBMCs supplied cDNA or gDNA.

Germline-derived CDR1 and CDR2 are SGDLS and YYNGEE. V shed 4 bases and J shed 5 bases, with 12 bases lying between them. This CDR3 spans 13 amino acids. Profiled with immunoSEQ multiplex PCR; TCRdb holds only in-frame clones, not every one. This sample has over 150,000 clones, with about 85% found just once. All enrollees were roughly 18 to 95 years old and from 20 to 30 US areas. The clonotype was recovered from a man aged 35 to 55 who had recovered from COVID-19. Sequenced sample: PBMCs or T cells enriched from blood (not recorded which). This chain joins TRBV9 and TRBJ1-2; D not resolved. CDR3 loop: CASSPGGRYGYTF. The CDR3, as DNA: TGTGCCAGCAGCCCGGGTGGAAGGTATGGCTACACCTTC.